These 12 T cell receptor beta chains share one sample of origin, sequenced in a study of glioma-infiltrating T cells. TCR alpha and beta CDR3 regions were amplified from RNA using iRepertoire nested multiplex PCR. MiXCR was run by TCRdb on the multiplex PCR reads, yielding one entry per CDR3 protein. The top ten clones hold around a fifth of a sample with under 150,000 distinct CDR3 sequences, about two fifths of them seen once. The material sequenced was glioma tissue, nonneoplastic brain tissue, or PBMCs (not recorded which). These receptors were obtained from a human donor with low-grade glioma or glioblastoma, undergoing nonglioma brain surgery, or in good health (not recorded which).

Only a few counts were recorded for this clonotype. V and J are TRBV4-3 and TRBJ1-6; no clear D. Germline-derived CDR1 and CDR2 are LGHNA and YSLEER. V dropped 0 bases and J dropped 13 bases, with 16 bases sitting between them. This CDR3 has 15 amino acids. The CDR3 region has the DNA TGCGCCAGCAGCCAAGATCTGGGCGGAATATCTCCCCTCCACTTT. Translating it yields CASSQDLGGISPLHF.

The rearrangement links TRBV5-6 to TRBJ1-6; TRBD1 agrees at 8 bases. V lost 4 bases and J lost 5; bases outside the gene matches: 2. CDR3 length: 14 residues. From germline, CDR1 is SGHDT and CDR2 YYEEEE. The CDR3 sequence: CASSPQGDNSPLHF. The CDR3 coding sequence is TGTGCCAGCAGCCCACAGGGGGATAATTCACCCCTCCACTTT.

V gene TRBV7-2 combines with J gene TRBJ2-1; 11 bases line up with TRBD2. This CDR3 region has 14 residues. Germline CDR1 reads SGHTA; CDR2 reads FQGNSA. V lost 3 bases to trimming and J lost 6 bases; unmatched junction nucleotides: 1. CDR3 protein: CASSLTSGVNEQFF. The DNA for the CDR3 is TGTGCCAGCAGCTTGACTAGCGGGGTCAATGAGCAGTTCTTC.

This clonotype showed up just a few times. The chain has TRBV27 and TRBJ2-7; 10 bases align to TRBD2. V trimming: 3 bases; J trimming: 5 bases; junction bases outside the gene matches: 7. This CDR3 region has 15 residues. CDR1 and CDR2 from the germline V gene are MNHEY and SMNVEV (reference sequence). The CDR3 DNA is TGTGCCAGCAGTTTGCGAGCGGGAGGGCGGAACGAGCAGTACTTC. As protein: CASSLRAGGRNEQYF.

The CDR3 bases are TGTGCCAGCATAGGAGCAACCGCCTCAGAAGCCACAGATACGCAGTATTTT. Residues: CASIGATASEATDTQYF. The gene calls are TRBV28 and TRBJ2-3; no definite D call. The V end lost 7 bases, the J end lost 2 bases, and 22 bases lay between the germline ends. CDR3 size: 17 residues. Germline loops: CDR1 MDHEN, CDR2 SYDVKM.

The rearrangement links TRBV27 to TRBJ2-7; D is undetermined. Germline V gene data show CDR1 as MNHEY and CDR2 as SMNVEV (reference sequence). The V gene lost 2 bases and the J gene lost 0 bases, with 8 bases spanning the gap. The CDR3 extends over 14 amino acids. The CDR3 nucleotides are TGTGCCAGCAGTTTAAGCTACAGCTCCTACGAGCAGTACTTC. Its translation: CASSLSYSSYEQYF.

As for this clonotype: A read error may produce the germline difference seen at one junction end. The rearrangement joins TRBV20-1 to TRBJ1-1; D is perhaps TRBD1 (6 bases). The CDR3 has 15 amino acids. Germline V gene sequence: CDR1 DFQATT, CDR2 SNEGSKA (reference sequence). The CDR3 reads CSARGDTNLKTEAFF. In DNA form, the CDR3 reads TGCAGTGCTAGGGGGGACACCAACCTGAAGACTGAAGCTTTCTTT.

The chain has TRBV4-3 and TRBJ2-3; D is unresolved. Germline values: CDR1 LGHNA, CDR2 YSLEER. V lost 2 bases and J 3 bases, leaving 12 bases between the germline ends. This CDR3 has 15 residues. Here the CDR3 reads CASSQSRSPTDTQYF. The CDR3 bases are TGCGCCAGCAGCCAAAGTAGGAGTCCGACAGATACGCAGTATTTT.

CDR3 residues: CASSHGLTGELFF. The CDR3 DNA follows: TGTGCCAGCAGTCATGGACTAACCGGGGAGCTGTTTTTT. The J gene is TRBJ2-2, the V gene TRBV7-2; perhaps TRBD2 as D (6 bases). CDR3 length: 13 residues. Deletions cut 6 bases from V and 5 bases from J, with 10 bases between. Per germline, CDR1 SGHTA and CDR2 FQGNSA.

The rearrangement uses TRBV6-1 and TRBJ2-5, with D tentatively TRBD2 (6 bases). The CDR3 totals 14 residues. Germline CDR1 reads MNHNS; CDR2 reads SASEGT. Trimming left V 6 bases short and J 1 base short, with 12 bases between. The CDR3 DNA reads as TGTGCCAGCAGCCCACCGACTAGCCAAGAGACCCAGTACTTC. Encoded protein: CASSPPTSQETQYF.

The CDR3, as DNA: TGTGCCAGCAGAGGACTGGTAGGTTCGTACGAGCAGTACTTC. Translation gives CASRGLVGSYEQYF. The chain recombines TRBV12-3 or TRBV12-4 with TRBJ2-7; D possibly corresponds to TRBD2 (5 bases). Trimming stripped 6 bases from V and 4 bases from J, with 16 bases between. The CDR3 runs 14 residues.

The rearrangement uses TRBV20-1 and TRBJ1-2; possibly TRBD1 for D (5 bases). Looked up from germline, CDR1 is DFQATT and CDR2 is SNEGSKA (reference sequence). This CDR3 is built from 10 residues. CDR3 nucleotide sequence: TGCAGCTTGGGGGAGGATGGCTACACCTTC. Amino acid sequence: CSLGEDGYTF.